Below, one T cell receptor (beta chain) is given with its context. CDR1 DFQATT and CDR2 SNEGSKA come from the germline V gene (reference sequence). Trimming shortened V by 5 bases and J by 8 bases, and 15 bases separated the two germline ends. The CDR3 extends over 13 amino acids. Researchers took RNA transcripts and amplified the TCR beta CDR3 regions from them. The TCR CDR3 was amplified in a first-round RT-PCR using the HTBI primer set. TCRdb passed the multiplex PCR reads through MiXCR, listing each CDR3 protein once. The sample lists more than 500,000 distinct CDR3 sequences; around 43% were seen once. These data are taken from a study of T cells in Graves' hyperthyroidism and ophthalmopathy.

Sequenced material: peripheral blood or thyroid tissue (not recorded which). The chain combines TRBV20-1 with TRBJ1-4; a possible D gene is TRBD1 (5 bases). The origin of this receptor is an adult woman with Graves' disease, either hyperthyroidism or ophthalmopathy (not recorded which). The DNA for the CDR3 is TGCAGTGCTTGGGACGGCCCGTGGGAAAAACTGTTTTTT. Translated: CSAWDGPWEKLFF.